This TCR beta chain emerged from a study of blood T cell repertoires in COVID-19. This CDR3 is built from 14 residues. Germline-derived CDR1 and CDR2 are MNHNY and SVGAGI (reference sequence). The V gene end was trimmed by 4 bases and the J gene end by 4 bases; junction bases not matched to a gene: 5. Here immunoSEQ multiplex PCR was the method, and the copy in TCRdb shows in-frame clones only, minus some. The sample has 40,000 to 55,000 clones; 70% to 90% are singletons. Input material: peripheral blood. This chain joins TRBV6-6 and TRBJ2-7, with 9 bases lining up with TRBD1. The sequence derives from a man between 45 and 60 years old with active COVID-19. CDR3 coding DNA: TGTGCCAGCAGTTCCCCCGGGACAGGGTACGAGCAGTACTTC. Its translation: CASSSPGTGYEQYF.